This is a list of T cell receptor beta chains from one sample in a study of identical twins. TCRdb analysed the 5' RACE reads with MiXCR anew, one entry per CDR3 protein. The table includes approximately 490,000 distinct CDR3 sequences, about a fifth detected once. The data were also submitted as part of a second study, on yellow fever vaccine responses in identical twins.

Sequencing was carried out using CD4+ T cells sorted from blood. The receptors were gathered from a woman between 18 and 29 years old in good health. The CDR3 runs from the conserved cysteine through the conserved F or W. Fields, in order: CDR3 protein, CDR3 DNA, D gene, J gene, clone size, V gene, CDR3 length. A D gene is named only where the DNA matches it firmly. Expanded clones get a size class; other rows say once, few or many, or leave the size out.

cdr3_aa: CASTLDIFNTDTQYF; cdr3_nt: TGTGCCAGCACCCTGGACATATTTAACACAGATACGCAGTATTTT; d_call: NA; j_call: TRBJ2-3; clone_size: NA; v_call: TRBV7-9; cdr3_length: 15
cdr3_aa: CASSIGPGLWTEAFF; cdr3_nt: TGTGCCAGTAGTATAGGCCCAGGGCTATGGACTGAAGCTTTCTTT; d_call: NA; j_call: TRBJ1-1; clone_size: NA; v_call: TRBV19; cdr3_length: 15
cdr3_aa: CASSLGTGGSGELFF; cdr3_nt: TGTGCCAGCAGTTTAGGGACAGGGGGCTCCGGGGAGCTGTTTTTT; d_call: TRBD1; j_call: TRBJ2-2; clone_size: few; v_call: TRBV28; cdr3_length: 15
cdr3_aa: CSAREVDTQYF; cdr3_nt: TGCAGTGCTAGAGAGGTGGATACGCAGTATTTT; d_call: NA; j_call: TRBJ2-3; clone_size: few; v_call: TRBV20-1; cdr3_length: 11
cdr3_aa: CAISEWGTGNQETQYF; cdr3_nt: TGTGCCATCAGTGAGTGGGGGACAGGGAACCAAGAGACCCAGTACTTC; d_call: TRBD1; j_call: TRBJ2-5; clone_size: once; v_call: TRBV10-3; cdr3_length: 16
cdr3_aa: CASSDDSGRSYNEQFF; cdr3_nt: TGTGCCAGCAGTGACGATAGCGGGAGGTCGTACAATGAGCAGTTCTTC; d_call: TRBD2; j_call: TRBJ2-1; clone_size: NA; v_call: TRBV6-4; cdr3_length: 16
cdr3_aa: CASSYQGAGELFF; cdr3_nt: TGTGCCAGCAGCTACCAGGGGGCCGGGGAGCTGTTTTTT; d_call: TRBD1; j_call: TRBJ2-2; clone_size: NA; v_call: TRBV7-2; cdr3_length: 13
cdr3_aa: CASSESLSNNQETQYF; cdr3_nt: TGTGCCAGCAGTGAATCTCTTTCCAATAACCAAGAGACCCAGTACTTC; d_call: NA; j_call: TRBJ2-5; clone_size: few; v_call: TRBV25-1; cdr3_length: 16
cdr3_aa: CASSTRGSYNSPLHF; cdr3_nt: TGTGCCAGCAGTACCCGAGGGTCCTATAATTCACCCCTCCACTTT; d_call: NA; j_call: TRBJ1-6; clone_size: NA; v_call: TRBV6-5; cdr3_length: 15
cdr3_aa: CASSYSTRSVDTGELFF; cdr3_nt: TGTGCCAGCAGTTACTCAACTCGGAGCGTAGACACCGGGGAGCTGTTTTTT; d_call: NA; j_call: TRBJ2-2; clone_size: few; v_call: TRBV6-5; cdr3_length: 17
cdr3_aa: CASSLGLMNTEAFF; cdr3_nt: TGTGCCAGCAGTTTGGGACTTATGAACACTGAAGCTTTCTTT; d_call: NA; j_call: TRBJ1-1; clone_size: many; v_call: TRBV12-3/TRBV12-4; cdr3_length: 14
cdr3_aa: CASRVTGGGYGYTF; cdr3_nt: TGTGCCAGCAGAGTTACAGGGGGTGGTTATGGCTACACCTTC; d_call: TRBD1; j_call: TRBJ1-2; clone_size: few; v_call: TRBV27; cdr3_length: 14
cdr3_aa: CAGCLQETQYF; cdr3_nt: TGTGCCGGATGCCTCCAAGAGACCCAGTACTTC; d_call: NA; j_call: TRBJ2-5; clone_size: few; v_call: TRBV2; cdr3_length: 11
cdr3_aa: CAAGHTDVYEQYF; cdr3_nt: TGTGCCGCCGGGCACACGGATGTGTACGAGCAGTACTTC; d_call: NA; j_call: TRBJ2-7; clone_size: NA; v_call: TRBV6-1; cdr3_length: 13
cdr3_aa: CASSLNPGQDLPQHF; cdr3_nt: TGCGCCAGCAGCTTAAACCCGGGACAGGACCTTCCCCAGCATTTT; d_call: TRBD1; j_call: TRBJ1-5; clone_size: NA; v_call: TRBV5-1; cdr3_length: 15
cdr3_aa: CASSLPGGSWNEQFF; cdr3_nt: TGTGCCAGCAGTTTACCAGGGGGCAGTTGGAATGAGCAGTTCTTC; d_call: TRBD1; j_call: TRBJ2-1; clone_size: NA; v_call: TRBV12-3/TRBV12-4; cdr3_length: 15
cdr3_aa: CASSPGQPLNQHEQFF; cdr3_nt: TGTGCCAGCAGCCCCGGACAGCCCTTAAACCAGCATGAGCAGTTCTTC; d_call: NA; j_call: TRBJ2-1; clone_size: few; v_call: TRBV7-8; cdr3_length: 16
cdr3_aa: CASNRKLAGQETQYF; cdr3_nt: TGTGCCAGCAACCGGAAACTAGCGGGGCAAGAGACCCAGTACTTC; d_call: TRBD2; j_call: TRBJ2-5; clone_size: NA; v_call: TRBV2; cdr3_length: 15
cdr3_aa: CASSSGLQPRGYTF; cdr3_nt: TGTGCCAGCAGCTCGGGGCTCCAGCCGCGTGGCTACACCTTC; d_call: NA; j_call: TRBJ1-2; clone_size: few; v_call: TRBV12-3/TRBV12-4; cdr3_length: 14
cdr3_aa: CASSYGAGKSGSYNEQFF; cdr3_nt: TGTGCCAGCAGTTACGGGGCAGGGAAGTCCGGCTCCTACAATGAGCAGTTCTTC; d_call: NA; j_call: TRBJ2-1; clone_size: few; v_call: TRBV6-5; cdr3_length: 18
cdr3_aa: CASSWDSEETQYF; cdr3_nt: TGTGCCAGCAGCTGGGACTCGGAGGAGACCCAGTACTTC; d_call: NA; j_call: TRBJ2-5; clone_size: NA; v_call: TRBV7-2; cdr3_length: 13
cdr3_aa: CAISPGTGEIEQFF; cdr3_nt: TGTGCCATCAGCCCCGGGACAGGGGAAATTGAGCAGTTCTTC; d_call: TRBD1; j_call: TRBJ2-1; clone_size: few; v_call: TRBV10-3; cdr3_length: 14
cdr3_aa: CASKVSSTKDEQFF; cdr3_nt: TGTGCCAGCAAGGTCTCTAGCACCAAGGATGAGCAGTTCTTC; d_call: NA; j_call: TRBJ2-1; clone_size: NA; v_call: TRBV3-1; cdr3_length: 14
cdr3_aa: CASSFWGPSYNSPLHF; cdr3_nt: TGTGCCAGCAGTTTTTGGGGGCCTTCCTATAATTCACCCCTCCACTTT; d_call: NA; j_call: TRBJ1-6; clone_size: NA; v_call: TRBV27; cdr3_length: 16
cdr3_aa: CASSLEGAATDTQYF; cdr3_nt: TGCGCCAGCAGCTTGGAAGGGGCTGCGACAGATACGCAGTATTTT; d_call: NA; j_call: TRBJ2-3; clone_size: NA; v_call: TRBV5-1; cdr3_length: 15
cdr3_aa: CASSSQRDRGDTQYF; cdr3_nt: TGTGCCAGCAGTTCCCAGCGGGACAGGGGCGATACGCAGTATTTT; d_call: TRBD1; j_call: TRBJ2-3; clone_size: NA; v_call: TRBV12-3/TRBV12-4; cdr3_length: 15
cdr3_aa: CATRVTGADETQYF; cdr3_nt: TGTGCCACGAGGGTGACAGGGGCGGATGAGACCCAGTACTTC; d_call: TRBD1; j_call: TRBJ2-5; clone_size: NA; v_call: TRBV10-3; cdr3_length: 14
cdr3_aa: CASRGREDGTEAFF; cdr3_nt: TGTGCCAGCAGGGGCAGGGAAGACGGGACTGAAGCTTTCTTT; d_call: NA; j_call: TRBJ1-1; clone_size: NA; v_call: TRBV12-3/TRBV12-4; cdr3_length: 14
cdr3_aa: CASSGRGSPGELFF; cdr3_nt: TGTGCCAGCAGCGGACGGGGGAGCCCCGGGGAGCTGTTTTTT; d_call: NA; j_call: TRBJ2-2; clone_size: NA; v_call: TRBV3-1; cdr3_length: 14
cdr3_aa: CASSASRAANEKLFF; cdr3_nt: TGTGCCAGCAGCGCCTCCAGGGCTGCTAATGAAAAACTGTTTTTT; d_call: NA; j_call: TRBJ1-4; clone_size: few; v_call: TRBV7-8; cdr3_length: 15
cdr3_aa: CASSSTSWTGTSGYTF; cdr3_nt: TGTGCCAGCAGCTCTACTTCCTGGACAGGAACGAGCGGCTACACCTTC; d_call: TRBD1; j_call: TRBJ1-2; clone_size: few; v_call: TRBV9; cdr3_length: 16
cdr3_aa: CASSLDTSGGFNEQFF; cdr3_nt: TGTGCCAGCAGCTTAGACACTAGCGGGGGATTCAATGAGCAGTTCTTC; d_call: TRBD2; j_call: TRBJ2-1; clone_size: few; v_call: TRBV11-2; cdr3_length: 16
cdr3_aa: CASSPVSGSGNEQFF; cdr3_nt: TGTGCCAGCTCACCGGTTAGCGGGAGCGGGAATGAGCAGTTCTTC; d_call: TRBD2; j_call: TRBJ2-1; clone_size: NA; v_call: TRBV18; cdr3_length: 15
cdr3_aa: CASSQLVSRQETQYF; cdr3_nt: TGTGCCAGCAGTCAACTAGTCTCCCGCCAAGAGACCCAGTACTTC; d_call: NA; j_call: TRBJ2-5; clone_size: few; v_call: TRBV27; cdr3_length: 15
cdr3_aa: CASSLQAGGPADTQYF; cdr3_nt: TGTGCCAGCAGTCTTCAAGCGGGAGGGCCGGCAGATACGCAGTATTTT; d_call: TRBD2; j_call: TRBJ2-3; clone_size: few; v_call: TRBV12-3/TRBV12-4; cdr3_length: 16
cdr3_aa: CASGLRGNLRQETQYF; cdr3_nt: TGTGCCAGCGGTTTAAGGGGGAACCTCAGACAGGAGACCCAGTACTTC; d_call: NA; j_call: TRBJ2-5; clone_size: few; v_call: TRBV12-3/TRBV12-4; cdr3_length: 16
cdr3_aa: CASSRDMGSTNTGELFF; cdr3_nt: TGTGCCAGCAGCAGAGACATGGGCAGCACGAACACCGGGGAGCTGTTTTTT; d_call: NA; j_call: TRBJ2-2; clone_size: few; v_call: TRBV4-2; cdr3_length: 17
cdr3_aa: CSARVFGSGIYEQYF; cdr3_nt: TGCAGTGCTAGAGTCTTCGGTAGCGGGATCTACGAGCAGTACTTC; d_call: TRBD2; j_call: TRBJ2-7; clone_size: NA; v_call: TRBV20-1; cdr3_length: 15
cdr3_aa: CASGGGGRGTDTQYF; cdr3_nt: TGTGCCAGCGGAGGTGGCGGGAGGGGTACAGATACGCAGTATTTT; d_call: TRBD2; j_call: TRBJ2-3; clone_size: few; v_call: TRBV27; cdr3_length: 15
cdr3_aa: CASASRASEETQYF; cdr3_nt: TGCGCCAGCGCCTCCAGGGCGTCCGAAGAGACCCAGTACTTC; d_call: NA; j_call: TRBJ2-5; clone_size: NA; v_call: TRBV5-1; cdr3_length: 14
cdr3_aa: CASSQDWAGSYEQYF; cdr3_nt: TGTGCCAGCAGCCAAGATTGGGCTGGTTCCTACGAGCAGTACTTC; d_call: NA; j_call: TRBJ2-7; clone_size: NA; v_call: TRBV3-1; cdr3_length: 15
cdr3_aa: CASSEGVNEQFF; cdr3_nt: TGTGCCAGCAGTGAGGGGGTCAATGAGCAGTTCTTC; d_call: NA; j_call: TRBJ2-1; clone_size: few; v_call: TRBV2; cdr3_length: 12
cdr3_aa: CASSLWTVNTEAFF; cdr3_nt: TGTGCCAGCAGCTTATGGACGGTGAACACTGAAGCTTTCTTT; d_call: NA; j_call: TRBJ1-1; clone_size: NA; v_call: TRBV7-9; cdr3_length: 14
cdr3_aa: CASRAPFYQTQYF; cdr3_nt: TGTGCCAGCAGGGCCCCCTTCTATCAGACCCAGTACTTC; d_call: NA; j_call: TRBJ2-5; clone_size: few; v_call: TRBV7-9; cdr3_length: 13
cdr3_aa: CASSFPPAGLADFYNEQFF; cdr3_nt: TGTGCCAGCAGCTTTCCCCCTGCGGGGCTAGCGGACTTCTACAATGAGCAGTTCTTC; d_call: TRBD2; j_call: TRBJ2-1; clone_size: NA; v_call: TRBV11-1; cdr3_length: 19
cdr3_aa: CATSDKKLPNNEQFF; cdr3_nt: TGTGCCACCAGTGACAAAAAGCTGCCTAACAATGAGCAGTTCTTC; d_call: NA; j_call: TRBJ2-1; clone_size: NA; v_call: TRBV24-1; cdr3_length: 15
cdr3_aa: CASSLEWGYNEQFF; cdr3_nt: TGTGCCAGCAGCTTAGAATGGGGTTACAATGAGCAGTTCTTC; d_call: NA; j_call: TRBJ2-1; clone_size: few; v_call: TRBV7-6; cdr3_length: 14
cdr3_aa: CASSFSGGGADTQYF; cdr3_nt: TGTGCCAGCAGTTTCTCGGGGGGTGGCGCAGATACGCAGTATTTT; d_call: TRBD2; j_call: TRBJ2-3; clone_size: once; v_call: TRBV12-3/TRBV12-4; cdr3_length: 15
cdr3_aa: CSARGGVETQYF; cdr3_nt: TGCAGTGCTAGAGGCGGGGTAGAGACCCAGTACTTC; d_call: NA; j_call: TRBJ2-5; clone_size: NA; v_call: TRBV20-1; cdr3_length: 12
cdr3_aa: CSARLSPEQFF; cdr3_nt: TGCAGTGCTAGATTATCCCCTGAGCAGTTCTTC; d_call: NA; j_call: TRBJ2-1; clone_size: NA; v_call: TRBV20-1; cdr3_length: 11
cdr3_aa: CASKGGTPYNEQFF; cdr3_nt: TGTGCCAGCAAGGGCGGGACCCCCTACAATGAGCAGTTCTTC; d_call: NA; j_call: TRBJ2-1; clone_size: many; v_call: TRBV2; cdr3_length: 14
cdr3_aa: CSVQRGTFGNTIYF; cdr3_nt: TGCAGCGTCCAAAGGGGCACGTTTGGAAACACCATATATTTT; d_call: NA; j_call: TRBJ1-3; clone_size: few; v_call: TRBV29-1; cdr3_length: 14
cdr3_aa: CASTGGKSYNEQFF; cdr3_nt: TGTGCCAGTACGGGCGGGAAGTCCTACAATGAGCAGTTCTTC; d_call: NA; j_call: TRBJ2-1; clone_size: few; v_call: TRBV19; cdr3_length: 14
cdr3_aa: CASSPNRQGSYNEQFF; cdr3_nt: TGTGCCAGCAGCCCGAACAGACAGGGGTCCTACAATGAGCAGTTCTTC; d_call: TRBD1; j_call: TRBJ2-1; clone_size: NA; v_call: TRBV7-8; cdr3_length: 16
cdr3_aa: CASCMGAGTGELFF; cdr3_nt: TGTGCCAGCTGTATGGGGGCCGGGACCGGGGAGCTGTTTTTT; d_call: NA; j_call: TRBJ2-2; clone_size: few; v_call: TRBV3-1; cdr3_length: 14
cdr3_aa: CASSLGWAGILSEQYF; cdr3_nt: TGTGCCAGCAGCTTAGGATGGGCAGGGATCTTGAGCGAGCAGTACTTC; d_call: NA; j_call: TRBJ2-7; clone_size: NA; v_call: TRBV7-2; cdr3_length: 16
cdr3_aa: CSATGTTSNEQFF; cdr3_nt: TGCAGTGCGACCGGGACCACATCCAATGAGCAGTTCTTC; d_call: NA; j_call: TRBJ2-1; clone_size: NA; v_call: TRBV20-1; cdr3_length: 13
cdr3_aa: CAISDIVKDEQFF; cdr3_nt: TGTGCCATCAGTGATATAGTCAAGGATGAGCAGTTCTTC; d_call: NA; j_call: TRBJ2-1; clone_size: NA; v_call: TRBV10-3; cdr3_length: 13
cdr3_aa: CAISAGAGELFF; cdr3_nt: TGTGCCATCAGTGCCGGAGCCGGGGAGCTGTTTTTT; d_call: NA; j_call: TRBJ2-2; clone_size: few; v_call: TRBV10-3; cdr3_length: 12